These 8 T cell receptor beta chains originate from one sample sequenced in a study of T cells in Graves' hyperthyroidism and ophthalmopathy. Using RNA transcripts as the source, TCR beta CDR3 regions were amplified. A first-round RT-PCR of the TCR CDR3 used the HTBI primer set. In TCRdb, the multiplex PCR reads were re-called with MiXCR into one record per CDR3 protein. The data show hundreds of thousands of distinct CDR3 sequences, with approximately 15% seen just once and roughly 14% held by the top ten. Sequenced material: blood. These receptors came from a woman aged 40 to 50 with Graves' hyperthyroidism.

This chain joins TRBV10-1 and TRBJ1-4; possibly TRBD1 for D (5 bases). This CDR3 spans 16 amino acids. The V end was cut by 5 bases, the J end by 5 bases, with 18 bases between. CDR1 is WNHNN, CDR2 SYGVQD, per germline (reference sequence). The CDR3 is CASSPGTGGANEKLFF. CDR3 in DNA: TGCGCCAGCAGTCCCGGGACCGGCGGGGCGAATGAAAAACTGTTTTTT.

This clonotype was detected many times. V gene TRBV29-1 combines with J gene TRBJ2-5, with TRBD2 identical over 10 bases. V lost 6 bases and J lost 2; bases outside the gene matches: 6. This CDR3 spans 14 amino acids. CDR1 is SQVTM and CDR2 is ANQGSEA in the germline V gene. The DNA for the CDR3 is TGCAGCGTAACCAGGACTAGCGGACAAGAGACCCAGTACTTC. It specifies CSVTRTSGQETQYF.

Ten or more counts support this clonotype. Written as DNA, the CDR3 is TGTGCCAGCAGTGAGCAGGGTCTAGGACAGCCCCAGCATTTT. It is translated as CASSEQGLGQPQHF. The chain uses TRBV2 and TRBJ1-5; D is perhaps TRBD1 (5 bases). Between the trimmed V and J ends, which lost 3 bases and 7 bases, there was a span of 13 bases. This CDR3 has 14 residues. Germline V gene lookup returns CDR1 SNHLY and CDR2 FYNNEI. Drawing the rest from reference TRBV2 and TRBJ1-5, the complete variable domain is EPEVTQTPSHQVTQMGQEVILRCVPISNHLYFYWYRQILGQKVEFLVSFYNNEISEKSEIFDDQFSVERPDGSNFTLKIRSTKLEDSAMYFCASSEQGLGQPQHFGDGTRLSIL.

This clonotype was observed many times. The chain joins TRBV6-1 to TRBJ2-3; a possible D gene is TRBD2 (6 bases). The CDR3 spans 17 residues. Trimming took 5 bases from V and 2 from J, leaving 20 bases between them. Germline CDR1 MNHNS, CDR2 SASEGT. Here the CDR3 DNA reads TGTGCCAGCAGTTACAGCGGGCACCGAGGTAACACAGATACGCAGTATTTT. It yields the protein CASSYSGHRGNTDTQYF.

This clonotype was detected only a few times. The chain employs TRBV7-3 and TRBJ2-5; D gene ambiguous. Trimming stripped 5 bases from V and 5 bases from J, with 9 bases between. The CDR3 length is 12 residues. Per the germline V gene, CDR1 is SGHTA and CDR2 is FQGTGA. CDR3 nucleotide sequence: TGTGCCAGCAGCGAGGATGGTGAGACCCAGTACTTC. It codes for CASSEDGETQYF.

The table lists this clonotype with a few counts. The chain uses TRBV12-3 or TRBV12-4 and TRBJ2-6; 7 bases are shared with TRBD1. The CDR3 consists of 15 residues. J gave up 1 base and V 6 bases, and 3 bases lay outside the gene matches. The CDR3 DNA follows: TGTGCCAGCAGGGAACAGGGGTCTGGGGCCAACGTCCTGACTTTC. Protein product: CASREQGSGANVLTF.

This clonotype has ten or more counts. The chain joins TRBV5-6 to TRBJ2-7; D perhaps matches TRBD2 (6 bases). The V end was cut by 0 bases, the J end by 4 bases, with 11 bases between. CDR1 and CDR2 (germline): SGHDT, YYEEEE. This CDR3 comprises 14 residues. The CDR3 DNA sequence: TGTGCCAGCAGCTTGGGGGCTAGCGTGTACGAGCAGTACTTC. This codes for CASSLGASVYEQYF.

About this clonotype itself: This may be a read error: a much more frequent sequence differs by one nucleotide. The CDR3 DNA reads as TGTGCCAGCAGCTTGGGCGGGGTCAACGGCGAGCAGTGCTTC. Its translation: CASSLGGVNGEQCF. V usage is TRBV11-3 and J usage is TRBJ2-7, with D possibly TRBD2 on 6 matching bases. This CDR3 has 14 residues. Germline values: CDR1 SGHNT, CDR2 YENEEA.